The entry that follows covers one T cell receptor (beta chain) sequence. Germline-derived CDR1 and CDR2 are SGHVS and FQNEAQ. V was pared by 1 base and J by 5 bases, with 20 bases between. There are 17 residues in the CDR3. Here immunoSEQ multiplex PCR was the method, and the copy in TCRdb shows in-frame clones only, minus some. The table lists some 200,000 clones, more than 80% of them singletons, with 1.3% in the top ten. The data were taken from a study of blood T cell repertoires in COVID-19. The sequenced sample was peripheral blood. This chain connects TRBV7-8 to TRBJ1-2; perhaps TRBD1 as D (6 bases). The sequence was obtained from a woman aged 25 to 45 with COVID-19, enrolled during active disease. DNA for the CDR3: TGTGCCAGCAGCTTAGGGGACCCCATACAGGGCCGATATGGCTACACCTTC. Translated, it gives CASSLGDPIQGRYGYTF.